This T cell receptor (beta chain) was recovered during a study of blood T cells in healthy people across ages. Study summary: Through template switching, about one barcoded beta molecule was captured per two T cells, as measured in model experiments.

In terms of origin and age, donors were healthy Caucasian individuals from Russia aged about 6 to 90. Every donor provided ten milliliters of peripheral blood. Samples had at least 6 million PBMCs isolated from them. As to this clonotype: One end of the junction does not line up with germline, which may come from a read error.

With a J-beta primer mix and a sample-barcoded 5' primer, a second PCR ran about 7 to 12 cycles. TCRdb re-called the 5' RACE reads through MiXCR, storing one row per CDR3 protein. The sample holds around 900,000 distinct CDR3 sequences; 51% are singletons and the top ten take roughly 23%. There are 14 residues in the CDR3. Germline V lookup: CDR1 MNHEY, CDR2 SVGAGI. The V call is TRBV6-5, the J call TRBJ2-7; possibly TRBD2 for D (6 bases). The sample taken for sequencing was blood. The source is a woman aged 55-69 years in good health. Here the CDR3 DNA reads TGTGCCAGCAACACCGGGACTCCATCCTCCGAGCAGTACTTC. Translated: CASNTGTPSSEQYF.